Sequencing of this T cell receptor (beta chain) was carried out in a study of T-cell reconstitution after alpha-beta-depleted transplantation in children. This clonotype was counted a few times. Unique molecular identifiers featured in how the TCRbeta library was prepared. TCRdb re-called the PCR reads with MiXCR, one entry per CDR3 protein. The data hold hundreds of thousands of distinct CDR3 sequences, with approximately 15% observed a single time. V lost 6 bases, J lost 4 bases, and 11 bases stayed unmatched. This CDR3 contains 15 residues. Germline V gives CDR1 DFQATT, CDR2 SNEGSKA (reference sequence).

The sequence was collected from a human donor who donated a stem cell graft to a child with acute myeloid leukemia. The chain has TRBV20-1 and TRBJ2-1, with TRBD2 matching 8 bases. The input for sequencing was PBMCs from the stem cell graft donor, taken from the stem cell graft. DNA for the CDR3: TGCAGTGCCAGGGAAGCGGGGGCTTTTTACAATGAGCAGTTCTTC. Protein: CSAREAGAFYNEQFF.